The source of this TCR beta chain is a study of technical replicates of blood from several donors (dated by TCRdb to 2017 to 2019). Worth noting for this clone: Its antigen is still unknown. Base qualities are not recorded, but no much larger clone differs from it by a single base.

The library was produced with the immunoSEQ multiplex PCR assay. In its TCRdb copy, this immuneACCESS table keeps in-frame sequences only and misses some clones. Where compared with another copy, unresolved V genes explain less than half of these, and the others have no known cause. The sample has 75,000 to 80,000 clones on record, roughly 94% of them singletons. 0.39% of the sample belongs to the ten largest clones. From the germline V gene, CDR1 is SGHTA and CDR2 is FQGTGA. From cysteine to phenylalanine, the CDR3 is 15 amino acids long. Here the CDR3 DNA is all that survives: 45 bases in frame from base 1. Trimming takes 8 bases off V and 8 bases off J; junction bases not matched to a gene: 15.

The chain is encoded by TRBV7-3 joined to TRBJ2-1, and 7 junction bases match TRBD2. The clonotype was recovered from a human donor in good health. Sequences were obtained from T cells isolated from PBMCs. The base sequence is TGTGCCAGCGCGGGGGAGGCTCACCTTAGGGATGAGCAGTTCTTC. It specifies CASAGEAHLRDEQFF.